This is a list of T cell receptor beta chains from one sample in a study of T cell responses to AZD1222 COVID-19 vaccine. The repertoire was sequenced with immunoSEQ multiplex PCR; TCRdb's copy has only in-frame clones and lacks some. The data hold tens of thousands of clones, with around 90% observed a single time. The source was peripheral blood, collected on day 0 of AZD1222 vaccination. The receptors were gathered from an adult in good health. CDR3s include the opening cysteine and the closing phenylalanine or tryptophan. The D gene is left open where the match is weak. Rows give clone size only sometimes, using once, few, many, or a class for an expanded clone.

d_gene: TRBD1
len: 13
v_gene: TRBV2
j_gene: TRBJ1-1
abundance: .
CDR3nt: TGTGCCAGCAGCGGGGACAGGGTATTCGGAGCTTTCTTT
CDR3aa: CASSGDRVFGAFF

d_gene: .
len: 16
v_gene: TRBV3-1/TRBV3-2
j_gene: TRBJ1-5
abundance: .
CDR3nt: TGTGCCAGCAGCCAAGAGTTGGGGGATTACGCTCAGCCCCAGCATTTT
CDR3aa: CASSQELGDYAQPQHF

d_gene: .
len: 12
v_gene: TRBV28
j_gene: TRBJ2-3
abundance: .
CDR3nt: TGTGCCATCTGGGACCTAACAGATACGCAGTATTTT
CDR3aa: CAIWDLTDTQYF

d_gene: .
len: 13
v_gene: TRBV18
j_gene: TRBJ2-5
abundance: .
CDR3nt: TGTGCCAGCTCCCGGGGGTCCCAAGAGACCCAGTACTTC
CDR3aa: CASSRGSQETQYF

d_gene: .
len: 14
v_gene: TRBV6-5
j_gene: TRBJ1-4
abundance: .
CDR3nt: TGTGCCAGCAGCAACGGTTGGACTAATGAAAAACTGTTTTTT
CDR3aa: CASSNGWTNEKLFF

d_gene: TRBD2
len: 13
v_gene: TRBV6-5
j_gene: TRBJ2-7
abundance: .
CDR3nt: TGTGCCAGCAGTTATAGCGGGTCCTACGAGCAGTACTTC
CDR3aa: CASSYSGSYEQYF

d_gene: .
len: 17
v_gene: TRBV7-8
j_gene: TRBJ2-2
abundance: .
CDR3nt: TGTGCCAGCAGCCCCCTCCCCTACCGGGACGGCACCGGGGAGCTGTTTTTT
CDR3aa: CASSPLPYRDGTGELFF

d_gene: .
len: 16
v_gene: TRBV7-9
j_gene: TRBJ2-1
abundance: few
CDR3nt: TGTGCCAGCAGCTTACCGCCCCGGGACGCTAACAATGAGCAGTTCTTC
CDR3aa: CASSLPPRDANNEQFF

d_gene: .
len: 16
v_gene: TRBV2
j_gene: TRBJ1-6
abundance: .
CDR3nt: TGTGCCAGCAGTGAGGGGGGGTTTGCGAATAATTCACCCCTCCACTTT
CDR3aa: CASSEGGFANNSPLHF

d_gene: .
len: 18
v_gene: TRBV7-6
j_gene: TRBJ2-6
abundance: .
CDR3nt: TGTGCCAGCAGCGGGGGAGTGACAGGTTACTCTGGGGCCAACGTCCTGACTTTC
CDR3aa: CASSGGVTGYSGANVLTF

d_gene: .
len: 13
v_gene: TRBV6-5
j_gene: TRBJ2-5
abundance: .
CDR3nt: TGTGCCAGCAGTTACTCGCCCAGTGGGACCCAGTACTTC
CDR3aa: CASSYSPSGTQYF

d_gene: .
len: 13
v_gene: TRBV15
j_gene: TRBJ2-7
abundance: .
CDR3nt: TGTGCCACCAGCAGAGAGTTTCTCTACGAGCAGTACTTC
CDR3aa: CATSREFLYEQYF

d_gene: .
len: 12
v_gene: TRBV28
j_gene: TRBJ1-2
abundance: .
CDR3nt: TGTGCCAGCAGTTTCGAGGGGAATGGCTACACCTTC
CDR3aa: CASSFEGNGYTF

d_gene: TRBD1
len: 10
v_gene: TRBV29-1
j_gene: TRBJ2-5
abundance: .
CDR3nt: TGCAGCGTACTTACAGGGGGCGCAGACTTC
CDR3aa: CSVLTGGADF

d_gene: .
len: 13
v_gene: TRBV6-6
j_gene: TRBJ2-1
abundance: .
CDR3nt: TGTGCCAGCAGTTACCTGCTCTTGAATGAGCAGTTCTTC
CDR3aa: CASSYLLLNEQFF

d_gene: .
len: 13
v_gene: TRBV3-1/TRBV3-2
j_gene: TRBJ2-5
abundance: .
CDR3nt: TGTGCAGGGAGTAGGGAGGGGGAAGAGACCCAGTACTTC
CDR3aa: CAGSREGEETQYF

d_gene: TRBD2
len: 13
v_gene: TRBV28
j_gene: TRBJ2-7
abundance: .
CDR3nt: TGTGCCAGCAGGAGCGCGGGAGACGACGAGCAGTACTTC
CDR3aa: CASRSAGDDEQYF

d_gene: .
len: 15
v_gene: TRBV29-1
j_gene: TRBJ2-1
abundance: .
CDR3nt: TGCAGCGTTGAAGTGGGCAGGGTCCCCATTAGTGAGCAGTTCTTC
CDR3aa: CSVEVGRVPISEQFF

d_gene: TRBD1
len: 17
v_gene: TRBV4-1
j_gene: TRBJ2-2
abundance: .
CDR3nt: TGCGCCAGCAGCCACAGACCGGGACAGGGGAGCACCGGGGAGCTGTTTTTT
CDR3aa: CASSHRPGQGSTGELFF

d_gene: .
len: 13
v_gene: TRBV10-2
j_gene: TRBJ1-2
abundance: once
CDR3nt: TGCGCCAGCAGTGAGTCTGGGCATCTTGGCTACACCTTC
CDR3aa: CASSESGHLGYTF

d_gene: .
len: 15
v_gene: TRBV19
j_gene: TRBJ2-3
abundance: .
CDR3nt: TGTGCCAGTAGTATTCCTTTGGGTACCACAGATACGCAGTATTTT
CDR3aa: CASSIPLGTTDTQYF

d_gene: .
len: 14
v_gene: TRBV29-1
j_gene: TRBJ2-1
abundance: .
CDR3nt: TGCAGCGTTGAGTTAACAATCCTCGGGAATGAGCAGTTCTTC
CDR3aa: CSVELTILGNEQFF